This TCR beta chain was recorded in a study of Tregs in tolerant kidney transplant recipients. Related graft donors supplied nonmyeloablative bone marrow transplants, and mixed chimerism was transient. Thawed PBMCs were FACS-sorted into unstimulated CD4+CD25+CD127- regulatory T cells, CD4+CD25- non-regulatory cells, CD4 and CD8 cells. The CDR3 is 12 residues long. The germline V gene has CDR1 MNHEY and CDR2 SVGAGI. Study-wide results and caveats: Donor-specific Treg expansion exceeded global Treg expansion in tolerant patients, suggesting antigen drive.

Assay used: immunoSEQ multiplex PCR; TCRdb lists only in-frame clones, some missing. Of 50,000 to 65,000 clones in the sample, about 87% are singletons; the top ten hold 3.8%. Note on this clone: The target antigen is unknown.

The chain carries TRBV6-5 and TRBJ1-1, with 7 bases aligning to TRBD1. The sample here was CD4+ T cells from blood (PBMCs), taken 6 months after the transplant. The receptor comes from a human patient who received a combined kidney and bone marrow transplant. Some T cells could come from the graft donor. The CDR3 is CAVKGAINEAFF. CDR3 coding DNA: TGTGCGGTCAAGGGGGCGATTAATGAAGCTTTCTTT.